One and the same sample provided the 18 T cell receptor beta chains below, sequenced in a study of blood T cell repertoires in COVID-19. Libraries were prepared by immunoSEQ multiplex PCR; TCRdb keeps only in-frame clonotypes and omits some of them. The sample lists 55,000 to 85,000 clones, around 86% occurring once. Material: peripheral blood. The source is a human donor in a cohort sampled during active COVID-19.

This rearrangement joins TRBV5-4 to TRBJ2-1, with D possibly matching TRBD1 (5 bases). Germline-derived CDR1 and CDR2 are SGHNT and YYREEE (reference sequence). The CDR3 is 14 amino acids. The V end lost 4 bases, the J end lost 7 bases, and 15 bases lay between the germline ends. The CDR3 here is CASSQGESVNEQFF. DNA of the CDR3: TGTGCCAGCAGCCAGGGTGAATCGGTAAATGAGCAGTTCTTC.

The chain uses TRBV19 and TRBJ1-2; no definite D call. V shed 0 bases and J shed 7 bases, with 9 bases lying between them. The CDR3 extends over 13 amino acids. In germline, CDR1 is LNHDA, CDR2 SQIVND (reference sequence). The CDR3 is CASSIDGLVGYTF. In DNA form, the CDR3 reads TGTGCCAGTAGTATAGATGGCCTAGTTGGCTACACCTTC.

V is TRBV7-2 and J is TRBJ2-5; the D is unclear. Trimming shortened V by 6 bases and J by 1 base, and 18 bases separated the two germline ends. Germline lookup yields CDR1 SGHTA and CDR2 FQGNSA. This CDR3 contains 16 residues. The CDR3 reads CASSLGTGLVQETQYF. The CDR3 bases are TGTGCCAGCAGTCTAGGCACGGGTTTGGTCCAAGAGACCCAGTACTTC.

This clone was seen only a few times. This sequence joins TRBV30 and TRBJ1-3; a possible D gene is TRBD1 (6 bases). This CDR3 is 14 amino acids long. Per the germline V gene, CDR1 is GTSNPN and CDR2 is SVGIG (reference sequence). The ends were cut back, 7 bases at V and 0 bases at J, with 13 bases in the middle. For the CDR3, the DNA is TGTGCCTACTCGACAGGTGACTCTGGAAACACCATATATTTT. It yields the protein CAYSTGDSGNTIYF.

The sample holds one count of this clone. The chain couples TRBV30 to TRBJ2-7; TRBD2 might be the D (5 bases). Trimming took 2 bases from V and 1 from J, leaving 9 bases between them. Germline V gene data show CDR1 as GTSNPN and CDR2 as SVGIG (reference sequence). CDR3 length: 13 residues. The CDR3 sequence: CAWSMGSSYEQYF. CDR3 sequence (DNA): TGTGCCTGGAGTATGGGGAGTTCCTACGAGCAGTACTTC.

This clone showed up just once. V and J are TRBV6-1 and TRBJ2-7; 10 bases are a match to TRBD1. Germline V gene sequence: CDR1 MNHNS, CDR2 SASEGT. Trimming took 3 bases from V and 2 from J; bases not matched to a gene: 4. CDR3 size: 15 residues. The CDR3 sequence is CASSEPGQGAYEQYF. The CDR3 DNA sequence: TGTGCCAGCAGTGAGCCTGGACAGGGGGCCTACGAGCAGTACTTC.

The chain employs TRBV5-4 and TRBJ2-1, with 7 bases aligning to TRBD2. Germline CDR1 and CDR2: SGHNT and YYREEE (reference sequence). Losses at the gene ends were 4 bases for V and 4 bases for J; bases not matched to a gene: 14. CDR3 length: 17 amino acids. CDR3 sequence (DNA): TGTGCCAGCAGCCCTAGCTCGGGGCGGGGGAGGTACAATGAGCAGTTCTTC. Translating it yields CASSPSSGRGRYNEQFF.

The genes are TRBV9 and TRBJ2-7; D perhaps matches TRBD1 (5 bases). Germline values: CDR1 SGDLS, CDR2 YYNGEE. The CDR3 extends over 13 amino acids. V was shortened by 0 bases and J by 7 bases, with 11 bases between the two germline ends. The CDR3 region is CASSVATGREQYF. In DNA, the CDR3 is TGTGCCAGCAGCGTAGCCACAGGTAGGGAGCAGTACTTC.

The chain recombines TRBV5-5 with TRBJ2-7; 12 bases are a match to TRBD2. Germline V lookup: CDR1 SGHKS, CDR2 YYEKEE (reference sequence). The junction had 6 bases not matched to a gene; V was cut back by 4 bases and J by 4 bases. This CDR3 spans 15 amino acids. CDR3 in amino acids: CASSPTSGGGYEQYF. The DNA for the CDR3 is TGTGCCAGCAGCCCGACTAGCGGGGGAGGGTACGAGCAGTACTTC.

The J gene is TRBJ2-6, the V gene TRBV11-2; the D gene is possibly TRBD1 (6 bases). Trimming took 5 bases from V and 0 from J, leaving 14 bases between them. Per germline, CDR1 SGHAT and CDR2 FQNNGV. The CDR3 runs to 17 residues. CDR3 coding DNA: TGTGCCAGCAGCCTTCCTGACAGGCCCTCTGGGGCCAACGTCCTGACTTTC. Amino acids: CASSLPDRPSGANVLTF.

This chain links TRBV28 with TRBJ1-5; D is uncertain. Germline V gene sequence: CDR1 MDHEN, CDR2 SYDVKM. V lost 5 bases and J 4 bases, leaving 12 bases between the germline ends. CDR3 length: 14 amino acids. CDR3: CASSRAGGNQPQHF. In DNA, the CDR3 is TGTGCCAGCAGTCGGGCCGGCGGGAATCAGCCCCAGCATTTT.

This sequence joins TRBV2 and TRBJ1-4, with 7 bases matching TRBD1. V shed 11 bases and J 7 bases; nucleotides not matched to a gene: 10. The CDR3 spans 13 residues. Germline V gene lookup returns CDR1 SNHLY and CDR2 FYNNEI. Here the CDR3 DNA reads TGTGCCTCCCGGACAGGACCAGGTGAAAAACTGTTTTTT. This encodes CASRTGPGEKLFF.

The chain is built from TRBV9 and TRBJ1-6; possible D gene TRBD1, 5 bases. The CDR3 has 15 residues. Trimming took off 4 bases at V and 7 bases at J, with 15 bases between the two ends. Germline assignment: CDR1 SGDLS and CDR2 YYNGEE. The CDR3 bases are TGTGCCAGCAGCCCCCGCGGGGGGGTGAATTCACCCCTCCACTTT. Translation gives CASSPRGGVNSPLHF.

The chain recombines TRBV7-2 with TRBJ2-2; the D gene is possibly TRBD1 (5 bases). CDR3 length: 15 residues. Trimming took 1 base from V and 5 from J, leaving 11 bases between them. CDR1 is SGHTA and CDR2 is FQGNSA in the germline V gene. CDR3 residues: CASSLVGATTGELFF. For the CDR3, the DNA is TGTGCCAGCAGCTTAGTTGGGGCAACAACCGGGGAGCTGTTTTTT.

Comments on this clone: Because the CDR3 is missing its conserved closing phenylalanine or tryptophan, this is likely a read error. The DNA is left out, because the CDR3 cannot be placed on it with certainty; the CDR3 is given as TCRdb lists it. V is TRBV9 and J is TRBJ2-6; TRBD1 is the table's D call, not checked against the DNA. The CDR3 is 12 amino acids in total, end residues counted. CDR1 and CDR2 (germline): SGDLS, YYNGEE. The CDR3 sequence is CASSLRDRGFFL.

This clone occurred a few times. The gene calls are TRBV6-6 and TRBJ2-7; 7 bases are shared with TRBD2. The CDR3 is 15 amino acids. V dropped 5 bases and J dropped 1; count of bases not matched to a gene: 8. Germline V gene lookup returns CDR1 MNHNY and CDR2 SVGAGI (reference sequence). This CDR3 reads CASSDQRRGSYEQYF. CDR3 sequence (DNA): TGTGCCAGCAGTGATCAACGGCGGGGGTCCTACGAGCAGTACTTC.

The V call is TRBV13, the J call TRBJ1-1; maybe TRBD1 (6 bases). Trimming cost V 5 bases and J 4 bases, with 14 bases left between them. This CDR3 is 14 amino acids long. Germline CDR1 is PRHDT and CDR2 is FYEKMQ (reference sequence). The CDR3 nucleotides are TGTGCCAGCAGCCCGCGTCCAGGGGTCACTGAAGCTTTCTTT. It translates to CASSPRPGVTEAFF.

V gene TRBV19 combines with J gene TRBJ1-6, with 8 bases fitting TRBD1. The V gene end was trimmed by 7 bases and the J gene end by 8 bases; junction bases not matched to a gene: 7. Germline CDR1 LNHDA, CDR2 SQIVND (reference sequence). This CDR3 region has 14 residues. The DNA for the CDR3 is TGTGCCAGTACCCCGGACAGGGATTATTCACCCCTCCACTTT. Its translation is CASTPDRDYSPLHF.